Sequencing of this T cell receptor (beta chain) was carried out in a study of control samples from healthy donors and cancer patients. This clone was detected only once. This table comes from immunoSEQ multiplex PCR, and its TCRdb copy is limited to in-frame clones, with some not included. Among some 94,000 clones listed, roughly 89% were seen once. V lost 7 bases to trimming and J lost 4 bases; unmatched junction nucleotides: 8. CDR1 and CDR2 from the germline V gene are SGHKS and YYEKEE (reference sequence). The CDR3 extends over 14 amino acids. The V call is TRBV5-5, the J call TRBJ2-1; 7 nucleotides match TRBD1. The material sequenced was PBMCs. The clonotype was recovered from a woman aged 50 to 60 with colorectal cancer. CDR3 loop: CASDPGQLYNEQFF. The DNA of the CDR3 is TGTGCCAGCGACCCGGGACAGCTATACAATGAGCAGTTCTTC.